This is a list of T cell receptor beta chains from one sample in a study of CD8 T cells in ankylosing spondylitis. TCRdb called the 5' RACE reads again in MiXCR, with one record for every CDR3 protein. This sample has roughly 230,000 distinct CDR3 sequences, with approximately 20% found just once. Input material: blood, either unsorted or a sorted T cell fraction (not recorded which). The receptors stem from a male donor with ankylosing spondylitis or in good health (not recorded which). Each CDR3 is given with its conserved first and last residue. D genes are given only for firm matches. Clone size, where shown, is once, few, many, or a class for clones that have expanded.

V gene: TRBV5-1
clone size: few
D gene: .
J gene: TRBJ2-7
CDR3 DNA: TGCGCCAGCAGCGTCCCGGGGCGGGGCGAGCAGTACTTC
CDR3 protein: CASSVPGRGEQYF

V gene: TRBV6-2/TRBV6-3
clone size: few
D gene: TRBD1
J gene: TRBJ2-7
CDR3 DNA: TGTGCCAGCAGCCAACAGGGGAACTCCTACGAGCAGTACTTC
CDR3 protein: CASSQQGNSYEQYF

V gene: TRBV7-3
clone size: many
D gene: .
J gene: TRBJ2-3
CDR3 DNA: TGTGCCAGCAGCCCAGTCGGAAGAACCCTCACAGATACGCAGTATTTT
CDR3 protein: CASSPVGRTLTDTQYF

V gene: TRBV27
clone size: many
D gene: TRBD2
J gene: TRBJ2-3
CDR3 DNA: TGTGCCAGCCGGTCAAGAGGACTAGCGGAGTTCACAGATACGCAGTATTTT
CDR3 protein: CASRSRGLAEFTDTQYF

V gene: TRBV9
clone size: .
D gene: .
J gene: TRBJ2-4
CDR3 DNA: TGTGCCAGCAGCGCCTCAGGGGGGGGACCAAACATTCAGTACTTC
CDR3 protein: CASSASGGGPNIQYF

V gene: TRBV6-6
clone size: many
D gene: TRBD2
J gene: TRBJ2-1
CDR3 DNA: TGTGCCAGCAGCCTACTAGCGGGAAACGAGCAGTTCTTC
CDR3 protein: CASSLLAGNEQFF

V gene: TRBV28
clone size: few
D gene: TRBD2
J gene: TRBJ2-1
CDR3 DNA: TGTGCCAGCAGCACGACTAGCGGAGGGGGGTTCTTC
CDR3 protein: CASSTTSGGGFF

V gene: TRBV12-3/TRBV12-4
clone size: few
D gene: .
J gene: TRBJ2-2
CDR3 DNA: TGTGCCAGCAGTTCACCCATTGGAAGCCTGGGCACCGGGGAGCTGTTTTTT
CDR3 protein: CASSSPIGSLGTGELFF

V gene: TRBV3-1
clone size: .
D gene: .
J gene: TRBJ2-5
CDR3 DNA: TGTGCCAGCAGCTTCATATATTCCGGGCAGGGACTTGGGACCCAGTACTTC
CDR3 protein: CASSFIYSGQGLGTQYF

V gene: TRBV9
clone size: many
D gene: .
J gene: TRBJ2-7
CDR3 DNA: TGTGCCAGCAGCGTAGGCGGGACTGTCTCCTACGAGCAGTACTTC
CDR3 protein: CASSVGGTVSYEQYF

V gene: TRBV29-1
clone size: many
D gene: TRBD2
J gene: TRBJ2-1
CDR3 DNA: TGCAGCGTGCAGGGACTAGCGGGAGGGGGATCCAATGAGCAGTTCTTC
CDR3 protein: CSVQGLAGGGSNEQFF

V gene: TRBV12-3/TRBV12-4
clone size: many
D gene: .
J gene: TRBJ1-2
CDR3 DNA: TGTGCCAGCAGTTTATACCTCAGGGATAATTATGGCTACACCTTC
CDR3 protein: CASSLYLRDNYGYTF

V gene: TRBV29-1
clone size: many
D gene: .
J gene: TRBJ2-2
CDR3 DNA: TGCAGCGTTGATGACGGAGAAATGGTAACCGGGGAGCTGTTTTTT
CDR3 protein: CSVDDGEMVTGELFF

V gene: TRBV9
clone size: .
D gene: .
J gene: TRBJ2-7
CDR3 DNA: TGTGCCAGCAGCGTAGGATGGGGTCAGGGCTACGAGCAGTACTTC
CDR3 protein: CASSVGWGQGYEQYF

V gene: TRBV4-2
clone size: .
D gene: .
J gene: TRBJ2-7
CDR3 DNA: TGTGCCAGCAGCCTATACCATAGGATCTCCCACGAGCAGTACTTC
CDR3 protein: CASSLYHRISHEQYF

V gene: TRBV7-9
clone size: few
D gene: .
J gene: TRBJ2-7
CDR3 DNA: TGTGCCAGCAGCTTAGGCCTTGACCCCTACGAGCAGTACTTC
CDR3 protein: CASSLGLDPYEQYF

V gene: TRBV27
clone size: .
D gene: TRBD1
J gene: TRBJ2-1
CDR3 DNA: TGTGCCAGCAGCCCAGGACAGGTATACAATGAGCAGTTCTTC
CDR3 protein: CASSPGQVYNEQFF

V gene: TRBV4-1
clone size: few
D gene: TRBD2
J gene: TRBJ2-7
CDR3 DNA: TGCGCCAGCAGCCATGCGGCTAGCGGGACTTGGGAGCAGTACTTC
CDR3 protein: CASSHAASGTWEQYF

V gene: TRBV29-1
clone size: .
D gene: TRBD1
J gene: TRBJ2-3
CDR3 DNA: TGCAGCGTTGATGAGGGGGCCGGCACAGATACGCAGTATTTT
CDR3 protein: CSVDEGAGTDTQYF

V gene: TRBV27
clone size: few
D gene: TRBD2
J gene: TRBJ2-7
CDR3 DNA: TGTGCCAGCAGTTCCAGGGAGGGCGAAAACTACGAGCAGTACTTC
CDR3 protein: CASSSREGENYEQYF

V gene: TRBV27
clone size: few
D gene: TRBD1
J gene: TRBJ2-7
CDR3 DNA: TGTGCCAGCAGTTTCAGACAGGGCCCTCCTTCCTACGAGCAGTACTTC
CDR3 protein: CASSFRQGPPSYEQYF

V gene: TRBV10-3
clone size: few
D gene: .
J gene: TRBJ2-1
CDR3 DNA: TGTGCCATCAGTGAGTCAGGGGGGGATGAGCAGTTCTTC
CDR3 protein: CAISESGGDEQFF

V gene: TRBV6-2/TRBV6-3
clone size: .
D gene: TRBD2
J gene: TRBJ2-2
CDR3 DNA: TGTGCCAGCAGTCCCCGCCGGCTAGCGGCTCCCACCGGGGAGCTGTTTTTT
CDR3 protein: CASSPRRLAAPTGELFF

V gene: TRBV7-9
clone size: few
D gene: TRBD1
J gene: TRBJ2-1
CDR3 DNA: TGTGCCAGCAGCCAGGACAGGGGCGAGCAGTTCTTC
CDR3 protein: CASSQDRGEQFF

V gene: TRBV5-1
clone size: few
D gene: .
J gene: TRBJ2-5
CDR3 DNA: TGCGCCAGCAGCTTGTATAGGGAGTACCAAGAGACCCAGTACTTC
CDR3 protein: CASSLYREYQETQYF

V gene: TRBV12-3/TRBV12-4
clone size: few
D gene: .
J gene: TRBJ1-5
CDR3 DNA: TGTGCCAGCAGTCGACAGCGGACTCAGCCCCAGCATTTT
CDR3 protein: CASSRQRTQPQHF

V gene: TRBV5-1
clone size: .
D gene: .
J gene: TRBJ2-1
CDR3 DNA: TGCGCCAGCAGCTTGGAGCGGGCCGACAATGAGCAGTTCTTC
CDR3 protein: CASSLERADNEQFF

V gene: TRBV5-1
clone size: .
D gene: .
J gene: TRBJ2-7
CDR3 DNA: TGCGCCAGCAGCTGGGGAACCATGAGAGGCTACGAGCAGTACTTC
CDR3 protein: CASSWGTMRGYEQYF

V gene: TRBV9
clone size: many
D gene: .
J gene: TRBJ2-1
CDR3 DNA: TGTGCCAGCAGCACCTTTTACAATGAGCAGTTCTTC
CDR3 protein: CASSTFYNEQFF

V gene: TRBV2
clone size: .
D gene: TRBD2
J gene: TRBJ2-2
CDR3 DNA: TGTGCCAGCAGAGGGACTAGCGGGAGTCCCTTGACCGGGGAGCTGTTTTTT
CDR3 protein: CASRGTSGSPLTGELFF

V gene: TRBV7-2
clone size: .
D gene: TRBD1
J gene: TRBJ2-1
CDR3 DNA: TGTGCCAGCAGCTTAGACAGGGGGCACTACAATGAGCAGTTCTTC
CDR3 protein: CASSLDRGHYNEQFF

V gene: TRBV12-3/TRBV12-4
clone size: few
D gene: TRBD2
J gene: TRBJ2-2
CDR3 DNA: TGTGCCAGCAGTTTAGGTAGCGGGGATCCGAACACCGGGGAGCTGTTTTTT
CDR3 protein: CASSLGSGDPNTGELFF

V gene: TRBV12-3/TRBV12-4
clone size: .
D gene: .
J gene: TRBJ2-3
CDR3 DNA: TGTGCCAGCAGTGCGGACAGCCTCGGAGATACGCAGTATTTT
CDR3 protein: CASSADSLGDTQYF

V gene: TRBV4-1
clone size: .
D gene: .
J gene: TRBJ1-4
CDR3 DNA: TGCGCCAGCAGCCCCCTCAGGAGTGGCCCGGCTAATGAAAAACTGTTTTTT
CDR3 protein: CASSPLRSGPANEKLFF

V gene: TRBV27
clone size: .
D gene: TRBD2
J gene: TRBJ2-3
CDR3 DNA: TGTGCCAGCAGTTCTCCGGGACTAGGGACAACGCAGTATTTT
CDR3 protein: CASSSPGLGTTQYF

V gene: TRBV7-6
clone size: .
D gene: .
J gene: TRBJ2-7
CDR3 DNA: TGTGCCAGCAGCTTAGCTGGAGGTGGGGACGAGCAGTACTTC
CDR3 protein: CASSLAGGGDEQYF

V gene: TRBV5-1
clone size: few
D gene: TRBD2
J gene: TRBJ2-1
CDR3 DNA: TGCGCCAGCAGCTGGGGAAGCGGGAGAGGGTCTGAGCAGTTCTTC
CDR3 protein: CASSWGSGRGSEQFF

V gene: TRBV5-1
clone size: .
D gene: .
J gene: TRBJ2-7
CDR3 DNA: TGCGCCAGTACCCTTATGGACGAGCAGTACTTC
CDR3 protein: CASTLMDEQYF

V gene: TRBV5-6
clone size: many
D gene: .
J gene: TRBJ2-1
CDR3 DNA: TGTGCCAGCAGTTTAGGGCAGGGGGGTAATGAGCAGTTCTTC
CDR3 protein: CASSLGQGGNEQFF

V gene: TRBV29-1
clone size: .
D gene: .
J gene: TRBJ2-2
CDR3 DNA: TGCAGCGTTTTTAGCGAGGGGACCACCGGGGAGCTGTTTTTT
CDR3 protein: CSVFSEGTTGELFF

V gene: TRBV12-3/TRBV12-4
clone size: few
D gene: .
J gene: TRBJ2-1
CDR3 DNA: TGTGCCAGCAGTTTAGTAGACGGATACAATGAGCAGTTCTTC
CDR3 protein: CASSLVDGYNEQFF

V gene: TRBV29-1
clone size: .
D gene: .
J gene: TRBJ2-2
CDR3 DNA: TGCAGCGTTGAAGGTCTGAGGTCCGGGGAGCTGTTTTTT
CDR3 protein: CSVEGLRSGELFF

V gene: TRBV7-8
clone size: .
D gene: .
J gene: TRBJ1-5
CDR3 DNA: TGTGCCAGCAGCTTAGGGCAGGACCTTGCCTATAGCAATCAGCCCCAGCATTTT
CDR3 protein: CASSLGQDLAYSNQPQHF

V gene: TRBV27
clone size: .
D gene: .
J gene: TRBJ2-7
CDR3 DNA: TGTGCCAGCAGTCTGAGGGGTAACTACGAGCAGTACTTC
CDR3 protein: CASSLRGNYEQYF

V gene: TRBV5-6
clone size: few
D gene: .
J gene: TRBJ2-1
CDR3 DNA: TGTGCCAGCAGCTGGCAGGAAAATGAGCAGTTCTTC
CDR3 protein: CASSWQENEQFF

V gene: TRBV4-1
clone size: many
D gene: TRBD2
J gene: TRBJ2-7
CDR3 DNA: TGCGCCAGCAGCCAAGATGAGCGGGAGGGCTACGAGCAGTACTTC
CDR3 protein: CASSQDEREGYEQYF

V gene: TRBV11-2
clone size: .
D gene: .
J gene: TRBJ2-3
CDR3 DNA: TGTGCCAGCAGACTTACTAGCACCAGCACAGATACGCAGTATTTT
CDR3 protein: CASRLTSTSTDTQYF

V gene: TRBV4-3
clone size: .
D gene: .
J gene: TRBJ2-5
CDR3 DNA: TGCGCCAGCAGCCAAGTTACAGGCGGGACCCAGTACTTC
CDR3 protein: CASSQVTGGTQYF

V gene: TRBV28
clone size: few
D gene: TRBD1
J gene: TRBJ2-3
CDR3 DNA: TGTGCCAGCAGGCCGACAGGGGGTGGGGTCGATACGCAGTATTTT
CDR3 protein: CASRPTGGGVDTQYF

V gene: TRBV4-1
clone size: few
D gene: .
J gene: TRBJ2-7
CDR3 DNA: TGCGCCAGCAGCCAAGAAATCTATTTGGACTCCTACGAGCAGTACTTC
CDR3 protein: CASSQEIYLDSYEQYF